This T cell receptor (beta chain) appears in the sequencing data of a study of OX40 agonist ivuxolimab in advanced cancers. Study-level information: Of the participants, 35% to 50% had some prior anti-PD-1, anti-PD-L1 or anti-CTLA-4 therapy, which was allowed. Three patients got partial responses; one had hepatocellular carcinoma and two had cutaneous melanoma.

Assay: immunoSEQ multiplex PCR; the TCRdb copy retains only in-frame clones and omits some. The table records some 100,000 clones, approximately 90% of them present only once. Concerning this clone itself: The antigen remains undetermined.

Germline CDR1 reads SNHLY; CDR2 reads FYNNEI. The V segment lost 2 bases and the J segment 16 bases; nucleotides outside the gene matches: 9. CDR3 length: 13 residues. General observations from the study: Low normalized T-cell clonal expansion was additionally recorded for some nonresponders. The CD4+ and CD8+ T cells in the blood had expanded clonally by week 6 at 0.1 to 3.0 mg/kg.

The material was CD4+ or CD8+ T cells sorted from blood, obtained in a trial of the OX40 agonist ivuxolimab. The chain couples TRBV2 to TRBJ2-1; 9 nucleotides line up with TRBD2. The sequence came from an adult with an advanced solid tumor such as melanoma, head and neck, liver or kidney cancer. The CDR3: CASSELVAGVKFF. For the CDR3, the DNA is TGTGCCAGCAGTGAATTGGTAGCGGGAGTCAAATTCTTC.